These 13 T cell receptor beta chains were sequenced from one sample in a study of beta chain features in type 1 diabetes. Expressed TCRB transcripts were sequenced, since all the RNA that had been isolated was reverse transcribed. The assay was immunoSEQ multiplex PCR, and TCRdb's table has in-frame clones only and misses some. The profile covers around 350,000 clones, with roughly an eighth appearing a single time and roughly 0.017% taken by the ten largest. Sample: naive CD4+ T cells from blood. The receptors come from a man younger than 35 in good health.

This clone was seen only a few times. This sequence joins TRBV5-6 and TRBJ2-7, with D possibly matching TRBD1 (6 bases). V shed 4 bases and J shed 4 bases, with 15 bases lying between them. The CDR3 totals 14 residues. Germline CDR1 SGHDT, CDR2 YYEEEE. The CDR3 DNA follows: TGTGCCAGCAGCGTGTGGGGGCGGCTGTACGAGCAGTACTTC. Protein product: CASSVWGRLYEQYF.

J is TRBJ2-2 and V is TRBV15; possibly TRBD1 for D (5 bases). Per germline, CDR1 LNHNV and CDR2 YYDKDF (reference sequence). CDR3 length: 17 residues. V lost 3 bases to trimming and J lost 6 bases, with 20 bases between them. CDR3 in DNA: TGTGCCACCAGCAGCCAACGTAGCTCCAGGGTTGCCGGGGAGCTGTTTTTT. This codes for CATSSQRSSRVAGELFF.

This chain uses TRBV29-1 with TRBJ2-7, with 7 bases matching TRBD1. The J segment lost 1 base and the V segment lost 7 bases, leaving 10 bases of the junction unmatched. Germline V gene sequence: CDR1 SQVTM, CDR2 ANQGSEA. There are 14 residues in the CDR3. CDR3 sequence reads: CSAATRDRSYEQYF. CDR3 in DNA: TGCAGCGCCGCAACCCGGGACAGATCCTACGAGCAGTACTTC.

The table lists this clone with a few counts. The rearrangement joins TRBV18 to TRBJ2-7, with D unresolved. This CDR3 region has 11 residues. Trimming shortened V by 6 bases and J by 3 bases, and 6 bases separated the two germline ends. Germline V CDR1 and CDR2: KGHSH, LQKENI. The CDR3 DNA follows: TGTGCCAGCTCGCTAAACTACGAGCAGTACTTC. Encoded protein: CASSLNYEQYF.

V usage is TRBV5-1 and J usage is TRBJ1-1; TRBD1 might be the D (5 bases). Germline values: CDR1 SGHRS, CDR2 YFSETQ. The V and J ends lost 0 bases and 4 bases respectively, with 10 bases between them. The CDR3 has 14 residues. CDR3 bases: TGCGCCAGCAGCTTGGATAGGGGTAGCACTGAAGCTTTCTTT. This sequence encodes CASSLDRGSTEAFF.

This clone was recorded a few times. The rearrangement links TRBV2 to TRBJ2-1, with a weak D call TRBD2 (5 bases). V lost 1 base to trimming and J lost 6 bases, with 13 bases between them. The CDR3 is 15 amino acids. Germline-derived CDR1 and CDR2 are SNHLY and FYNNEI. The CDR3, as DNA: TGTGCCAGCAGTGAAGAAGATTCCGGGGTCAATGAGCAGTTCTTC. Protein product: CASSEEDSGVNEQFF.

Only a few counts were recorded for this clone. V gene TRBV7-2 combines with J gene TRBJ2-7; D uncertain. The CDR3 runs to 14 residues. Germline CDR1 and CDR2: SGHTA and FQGNSA. The V end was cut by 5 bases, the J end by 6 bases, with 17 bases between. The CDR3 loop is CASSRPLYSSEQYF. The CDR3 DNA reads as TGTGCCAGCAGCCGACCCCTTTACAGCTCCGAGCAGTACTTC.

This clone was found a few times. The chain is built from TRBV9 and TRBJ1-1; D possibly corresponds to TRBD1 (5 bases). CDR3 length equals 13 residues. The germline V gene has CDR1 SGDLS and CDR2 YYNGEE. The V and J ends lost 0 bases and 6 bases respectively, with 9 bases between them. CDR3 nucleotides: TGTGCCAGCAGCGTAGTAGGGGCTGCTGAAGCTTTCTTT. It is translated as CASSVVGAAEAFF.

This clone was observed a few times. The gene calls are TRBV7-9 and TRBJ1-1; D uncertain. Between the trimmed V and J ends, which lost 6 bases and 0 bases, there was a span of 26 bases. The germline gives CDR1 SEHNR, CDR2 FQNEAQ (reference sequence). CDR3 length: 19 residues. The CDR3 region is CASRRIPKGEFSMNTEAFF. The CDR3 region has the DNA TGTGCCAGCAGACGAATACCCAAGGGAGAGTTTTCCATGAACACTGAAGCTTTCTTT.

This clone was seen a handful of times. V gene TRBV9 combines with J gene TRBJ2-5; the D gene is possibly TRBD2 (6 bases). The CDR3 length is 16 residues. Germline V gives CDR1 SGDLS, CDR2 YYNGEE. V was shortened by 0 bases and J by 2 bases, with 14 bases between the two germline ends. The CDR3 region has the DNA TGTGCCAGCAGCGTAGGTGTTGGAGGGAGGCAAGAGACCCAGTACTTC. It translates to CASSVGVGGRQETQYF.

This clone came up a few times. This chain uses TRBV7-6 with TRBJ2-1, with 9 positions matching TRBD2. The CDR3 spans 14 residues. Losses at the gene ends were 5 bases for V and 9 bases for J; bases not matched to a gene: 8. Germline CDR1 and CDR2: SGHVS and FNYEAQ. The CDR3, as DNA: TGTGCCAGCAGCCTGGGACTAGCTGTCGGTGAGCAGTTCTTC. It encodes CASSLGLAVGEQFF. Full variable domain (outside the CDR3, taken from reference TRBV7-6 and TRBJ2-1): GAGVSQSPRYKVTKRGQDVALRCDPISGHVSLYWYRQALGQGPEFLTYFNYEAQQDKSGLPNDRFSAERPEGSISTLTIQRTEQRDSAMYRCASSLGLAVGEQFFGPGTRLTVL.

The table lists this clone with a few counts. This sequence joins TRBV6-5 and TRBJ2-7, with TRBD1 identical over 7 bases. Germline V gene sequence: CDR1 MNHEY, CDR2 SVGAGI. This CDR3 is built from 13 residues. Unmatched junction bases numbered 8, after V lost 6 bases and J lost 6 bases. The CDR3 DNA reads TGTGCCAGCAGAACTGACACAGGGGCCGAGCAGTACTTC. Translating gives CASRTDTGAEQYF.

This clone has more than one count but fewer than ten. CDR3 in amino acids: CSVGGEGLSYGYTF. CDR3 DNA: TGCAGCGTTGGAGGGGAGGGCTTGAGCTATGGCTACACCTTC. The gene calls are TRBV29-1 and TRBJ1-2, with TRBD1 as a possible D gene (5 bases). CDR1 and CDR2 from the germline V gene are SQVTM and ANQGSEA. V shed 4 bases and J shed 4 bases, with 16 bases lying between them. The CDR3 is made up of 14 amino acids. Complete variable domain (other parts from reference TRBV29-1 and TRBJ1-2): SAVISQKPSRDICQRGTSLTIQCQVDSQVTMMFWYRQQPGQSLTLIATANQGSEATYESGFVIDKFPISRPNLTFSTLTVSNMSPEDSSIYLCSVGGEGLSYGYTFGSGTRLTVV.